This T cell receptor (beta chain) was identified in a study of a mutant IDH1 vaccine in newly diagnosed glioma (dated by TCRdb to the early 2020s). The study in broad terms: Vaccination started 4-6 weeks after radiotherapy alone, or was given together with temozolomide cycles in the groups whose treatment included chemotherapy. Of the roughly 33 treated patients, approximately 62% were male and 37.5% were female, and a mean age of roughly 41 years was recorded. Prior to enrollment, patients had been given standard therapy consisting of radiotherapy alone, temozolomide alone, or radiochemotherapy with temozolomide, with the combination given to most patients. Visit V12 was the week-35 safety follow-up and visit V13 was the week-47 end of study. Six visits were used for peripheral blood collection: V03 (baseline), V05, V07, V10, V12 and V13. Longitudinal TCRB deep sequencing was performed for 20 to 30 treated patients wherever samples were available for exploratory analyses. Broad study findings and their caveats: Changes in the top peripheral T cell clonotypes picked up by TCRB sequencing did not appear to be linked to pseudoprogression. PBMC samples for TCRB deep sequencing were selected based on availability. Immune responses induced by the vaccine were seen in around 93% of patients across multiple MHC alleles. The authors noted that analyses of patient blood samples could not be reproduced because of sample limitations.

Libraries were made using the immunoSEQ multiplex PCR assay. Rearranged TCR beta chain sequences were amplified with the hsTCRB Kit following the manufacturer's protocol. Sequencing of TCRB libraries was carried out on an Illumina MiSeq. Processing in the source paper ran as follows. The proprietary platform of the kit vendor was used for demultiplexing, trimming and gene mapping. Held by TCRdb, this immuneACCESS table contains in-frame sequences only and omits some clones. Under half of the omission traces to an unresolved V gene where checked; the cause of the rest is unknown. V and J calls and clone size are given by that table; D and trimming were obtained from the DNA. The sample yields around 69,000 clones; approximately 86% were counted once. The ten largest account for roughly 2% of the sample. With regard to this clone: Its antigen remains unidentified. No clone much larger than this one lies a single base away; base qualities are absent.

The time point label here, explained by the study, means: week 35, safety follow-up. Each vaccine dose was 300 ug of a 20-mer mutant IDH1 peptide in Montanide, given subcutaneously with topical imiquimod. Across visits V03 through V10, patients got a total of eight vaccinations, given in weeks 1, 3, 5, 7, 11, 15, 19 and 23. The donors had newly diagnosed IDH1-mutant astrocytomas of WHO grade 3 or 4 that showed loss of nuclear ATRX. The samples were drawn from NOA16, a multicentre, single-arm, open-label phase I trial in Germany that tested a mutant IDH1 peptide vaccine in humans for the first time. Genomic DNA for TCRB sequencing was extracted from EDTA blood using the DNeasy Blood and Tissue Kit. The TCR was taken from a man aged 25 to 45 with glioma. Specimen: PBMCs, collected from a glioma patient whose treatment included an IDH1 peptide vaccine.

The DNA is TGTGCCAGCAGTCGAGGACACCCCCCCACCTACGAGCAGTACTTC. This codes for CASSRGHPPTYEQYF. The chain is made from TRBV5-6 and TRBJ2-7, with TRBD1 perhaps the D gene, on 5 matching bases. Relative to germline, V is 5 bases shorter and J is 2 bases shorter, with 17 bases between their ends. The CDR3 spans 15 residues, from the cysteine through the phenylalanine. CDR3 DNA is the only sequence kept; it has 45 bases, read in frame from the first base. CDR1 is given as SGHDT and CDR2 as YYEEEE, both from the germline V gene.